These 3 T cell receptor beta chains came from one sample sequenced in a study of blood T cell repertoires in COVID-19. Some clones are missing from TCRdb's copy, which holds only in-frame ones; the method was immunoSEQ multiplex PCR. The table lists some 270,000 clones, approximately 89% of them singletons, with just under 9% in the top ten. The specimen sequenced was peripheral blood. These receptors all stem from a man between 35 and 55 years old with active or convalescent COVID-19.

This chain joins TRBV6-5 and TRBJ1-4; tentatively, D is TRBD1 (6 bases). Between the trimmed V and J ends, which lost 0 bases and 5 bases, there was a span of 13 bases. The CDR3 extends over 16 amino acids. Germline CDR1 and CDR2: MNHEY and SVGAGI. DNA for the CDR3: TGTGCCAGCAGTTACTCGATAAGGACAGTCAATGAAAAACTGTTTTTT. It specifies CASSYSIRTVNEKLFF.

The chain joins TRBV6-1 to TRBJ2-4; 11 bases line up with TRBD1. This CDR3 comprises 16 residues. Germline V gene lookup returns CDR1 MNHNS and CDR2 SASEGT. V lost 4 bases, J lost 1 base, and 3 bases stayed unmatched. The CDR3 here is CASSGTGGAAKNIQYF. In DNA, the CDR3 is TGTGCCAGCAGTGGGACAGGGGGCGCCGCCAAAAACATTCAGTACTTC.

This clone has a handful of counts. The chain employs TRBV3-1 (or the pseudogene TRBV3-2) and TRBJ1-2; 11 bases line up with TRBD1. The CDR3 length is 17 residues. CDR1 is LGHDT and CDR2 is YNNKEL in the germline V gene (reference sequence). Trimming cost V 3 bases and J 2 bases; bases outside gene matches: 8. CDR3 coding DNA: TGTGCCAGCAGCCAGGGCGGGACAGGGGGAGAAAACTATGGCTACACCTTC. Translating it yields CASSQGGTGGENYGYTF.